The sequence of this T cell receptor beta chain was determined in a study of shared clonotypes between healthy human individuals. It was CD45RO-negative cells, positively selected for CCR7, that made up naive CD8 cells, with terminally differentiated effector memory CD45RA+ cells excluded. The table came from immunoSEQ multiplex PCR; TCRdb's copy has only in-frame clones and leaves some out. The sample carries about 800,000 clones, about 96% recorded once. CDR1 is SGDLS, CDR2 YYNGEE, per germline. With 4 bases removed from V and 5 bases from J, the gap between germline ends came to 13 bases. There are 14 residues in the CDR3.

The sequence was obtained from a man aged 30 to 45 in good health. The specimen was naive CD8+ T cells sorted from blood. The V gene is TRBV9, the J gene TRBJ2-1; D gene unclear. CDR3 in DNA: TGTGCCAGCAGCCAATTGGCGAATAACAATGAGCAGTTCTTC. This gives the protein CASSQLANNNEQFF.